The 16 T cell receptor beta chains given below trace back to one sample, sequenced in a study of shared clonotypes between healthy human individuals. CD8 cells regarded as naive lacked CD45RO, were positively chosen for CCR7, and omitted terminally differentiated effector memory CD45RA+ cells. Sequenced by immunoSEQ multiplex PCR; TCRdb stores in-frame clones only, minus some. Found here are around 550,000 clones, approximately 95% of them singletons; the top ten hold over 0.1%. Sequenced input: naive CD8+ T cells sorted from blood. The receptor set was obtained from a woman under 40 in good health.

The rearrangement joins TRBV29-1 to TRBJ2-7; 9 positions agree with TRBD2. V dropped 6 bases and J dropped 3; count of bases not matched to a gene: 6. Germline CDR1 and CDR2: SQVTM and ANQGSEA. The CDR3 is 13 residues long. The CDR3 bases are TGCAGCGTGCGGGGGGGGACTAACTACGAGCAGTACTTC. Its translation: CSVRGGTNYEQYF.

The chain links TRBV27 to TRBJ2-3; 8 nucleotides match TRBD2. Looked up from germline, CDR1 is MNHEY and CDR2 is SMNVEV (reference sequence). V lost 6 bases and J lost 0; bases outside the gene matches: 11. This CDR3 has 17 amino acids. The CDR3 DNA reads as TGTGCCAGCAGCTACACACTAGCGGACTCTAGCACAGATACGCAGTATTTT. Translated, it gives CASSYTLADSSTDTQYF.

This chain joins TRBV5-1 and TRBJ1-2, with D tentatively TRBD1 (5 bases). Germline V lookup: CDR1 SGHRS, CDR2 YFSETQ. This CDR3 spans 13 amino acids. Deletions cut 4 bases from V and 8 bases from J, with 15 bases between. The CDR3: CASSPRQLEGYTF. The CDR3 DNA sequence: TGCGCCAGCAGCCCGAGACAGTTGGAGGGCTACACCTTC.

V and J are TRBV7-9 and TRBJ2-2; D is ambiguous. The CDR3 sequence is 14 residues long. CDR1 SEHNR and CDR2 FQNEAQ come from the germline V gene (reference sequence). V was pared by 10 bases and J by 0 bases, with 12 bases between. In nucleotides, the CDR3 is TGTGCCACCCAGCCAGAGACGAACACCGGGGAGCTGTTTTTT. This encodes CATQPETNTGELFF.

The rearrangement joins TRBV28 to TRBJ1-5; D call uncertain. The CDR3 covers 13 residues. CDR1 is MDHEN, CDR2 SYDVKM, per germline. The V end was cut by 3 bases, the J end by 4 bases, with 7 bases between. CDR3 in DNA: TGTGCCAGCAGTTTCTGGGCAAATCAGCCCCAGCATTTT. Its translation: CASSFWANQPQHF.

The chain links TRBV14 to TRBJ2-3; D call uncertain. The CDR3 contains 15 residues. The V gene lost 0 bases and the J gene lost 2 bases, with 9 bases spanning the gap. In germline, CDR1 is SGHDN, CDR2 FVKESK. The CDR3 DNA reads TGTGCCAGCAGCCAAGACCGACAACCCACAGATACGCAGTATTTT. This codes for CASSQDRQPTDTQYF.

A single count supports this clone. The CDR3 reads CASSQDLSGPGIRYNEQFF. In nucleotides, the CDR3 is TGCGCCAGCAGCCAAGATCTGTCCGGACCCGGCATCCGATACAATGAGCAGTTCTTC. This rearrangement joins TRBV4-1 to TRBJ2-1; D unclear. Germline CDR1 reads MGHRA; CDR2 reads YSYEKL. The length of the CDR3 is 19 residues. Trimming shortened V by 0 bases and J by 4 bases, and 22 bases separated the two germline ends.

The chain has TRBV9 and TRBJ2-7; TRBD2 agrees at 8 bases. The CDR3 extends over 15 amino acids. Per the germline V gene, CDR1 is SGDLS and CDR2 is YYNGEE. V shed 4 bases and J 3 bases; nucleotides not matched to a gene: 9. CDR3 DNA sequence: TGTGCCAGCAGCACGGGAGATAGCGGGGTCTACGAGCAGTACTTC. As protein: CASSTGDSGVYEQYF.

This clone was seen a single time. V and J are TRBV6-1 and TRBJ2-1; TRBD2 is a possible D gene (5 bases). This CDR3 comprises 18 residues. Trimming pared 4 bases from V and 0 bases from J, leaving 19 bases between. Germline V gene data show CDR1 as MNHNS and CDR2 as SASEGT. CDR3: CASSVASLRGSSYNEQFF. CDR3 sequence (DNA): TGTGCCAGCAGTGTGGCTAGCCTGAGAGGAAGCTCCTACAATGAGCAGTTCTTC.

This sequence joins TRBV5-6 and TRBJ2-7, with 12 positions matching TRBD2. Germline V gene data show CDR1 as SGHDT and CDR2 as YYEEEE. The J segment lost 12 bases and the V segment lost 1 base, leaving 11 bases of the junction unmatched. This CDR3 is 15 amino acids long. CDR3 sequence: CASSLFGLAGNRGYF. CDR3 sequence (DNA): TGTGCCAGCAGCTTGTTTGGACTAGCGGGAAATCGTGGGTACTTC.

This clone was observed once. The genes are TRBV4-1 and TRBJ2-5; a possible D gene is TRBD2 (6 bases). This CDR3 is built from 14 residues. Germline CDR1 is MGHRA and CDR2 is YSYEKL. V was trimmed by 1 base and J by 4 bases, leaving 10 bases between them. CDR3 in amino acids: CASSQAGAGETQYF. The CDR3 bases are TGCGCCAGCAGCCAAGCGGGAGCGGGAGAGACCCAGTACTTC.

This chain joins TRBV6-5 and TRBJ1-5; weak D call: TRBD1 (6 bases). The germline V and J ends were trimmed by 5 bases and 14 bases, with 13 bases remaining between them. The CDR3 consists of 11 residues. The germline V gene encodes CDR1 MNHEY and CDR2 SVGAGI. CDR3 region: CASSLGHPKHF. The CDR3 coding sequence is TGTGCCAGCAGTCTGGGACACCCGAAGCATTTT.

This chain connects TRBV9 to TRBJ2-3, with TRBD2 matching 7 bases. J was trimmed by 5 bases and V by 3 bases; bases with no gene match: 12. The germline gives CDR1 SGDLS, CDR2 YYNGEE. The CDR3 consists of 16 residues. CDR3 sequence reads: CASSEDIGGSGDTQYF. The CDR3 nucleotides read TGTGCCAGCAGCGAAGATATTGGCGGGAGCGGAGATACGCAGTATTTT.

This sequence joins TRBV13 and TRBJ2-7; TRBD1 might be the D (6 bases). V was trimmed by 4 bases and J by 1 base, leaving 8 bases between them. Germline lookup yields CDR1 PRHDT and CDR2 FYEKMQ (reference sequence). The CDR3 is 13 amino acids. This CDR3 is CASSSGTSYEQYF. CDR3 DNA: TGTGCCAGCAGCTCGGGGACATCCTACGAGCAGTACTTC.

This clone occurred once. The same CDR3 is also encoded by other DNA sequences in this sample. The rearrangement links TRBV27 to TRBJ2-7; 10 nucleotides align to TRBD1. Trimming removed 8 bases from V and 5 bases from J; junction bases left unmatched: 3. CDR1 is MNHEY, CDR2 SMNVEV, per germline (reference sequence). CDR3 length equals 12 residues. CDR3 DNA: TGTGCCAGCCGGGACAGGGGTAACGAGCAGTACTTC. Translated: CASRDRGNEQYF.

About this clone itself: The same CDR3 also results from other DNA sequences found in this sample. The J gene is TRBJ2-2, the V gene TRBV27; no clear D gene. Trimming stripped 5 bases from V and 3 bases from J, with 7 bases between. CDR3 length equals 13 residues. Germline V gene data show CDR1 as MNHEY and CDR2 as SMNVEV (reference sequence). CDR3 in DNA: TGTGCCAGCAGTCTTAGTTACACCGGGGAGCTGTTTTTT. As protein: CASSLSYTGELFF.